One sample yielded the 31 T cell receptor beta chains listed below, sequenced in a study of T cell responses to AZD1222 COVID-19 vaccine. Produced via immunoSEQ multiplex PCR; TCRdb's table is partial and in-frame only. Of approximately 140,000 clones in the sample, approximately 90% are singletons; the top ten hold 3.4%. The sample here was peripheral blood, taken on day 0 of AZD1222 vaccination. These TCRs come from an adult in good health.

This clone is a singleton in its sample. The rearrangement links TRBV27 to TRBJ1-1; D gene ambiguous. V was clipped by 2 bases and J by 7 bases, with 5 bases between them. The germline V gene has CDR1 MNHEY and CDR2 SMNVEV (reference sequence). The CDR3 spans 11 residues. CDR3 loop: CASSLGREAFF. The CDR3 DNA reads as TGTGCCAGCAGTTTAGGTCGTGAAGCTTTCTTT.

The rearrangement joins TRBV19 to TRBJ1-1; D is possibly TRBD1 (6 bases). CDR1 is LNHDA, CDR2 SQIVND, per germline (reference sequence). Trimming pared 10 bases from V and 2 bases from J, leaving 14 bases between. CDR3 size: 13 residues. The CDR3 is CATQYRANTEAFF. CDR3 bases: TGTGCCACTCAATACAGGGCAAACACTGAAGCTTTCTTT.

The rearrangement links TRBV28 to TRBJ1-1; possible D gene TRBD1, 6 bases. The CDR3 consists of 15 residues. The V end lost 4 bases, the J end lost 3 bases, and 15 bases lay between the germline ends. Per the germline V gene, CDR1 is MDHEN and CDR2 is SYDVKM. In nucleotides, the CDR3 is TGTGCCAGCAGTTCATTGACAGGTAGAGACACTGAAGCTTTCTTT. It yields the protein CASSSLTGRDTEAFF.

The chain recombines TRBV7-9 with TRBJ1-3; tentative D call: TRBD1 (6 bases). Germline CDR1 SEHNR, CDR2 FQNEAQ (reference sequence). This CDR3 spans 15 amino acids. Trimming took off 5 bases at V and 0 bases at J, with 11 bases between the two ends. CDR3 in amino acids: CASSLGQSSGNTIYF. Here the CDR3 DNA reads TGTGCCAGCAGCCTAGGACAGAGCTCTGGAAACACCATATATTTT.

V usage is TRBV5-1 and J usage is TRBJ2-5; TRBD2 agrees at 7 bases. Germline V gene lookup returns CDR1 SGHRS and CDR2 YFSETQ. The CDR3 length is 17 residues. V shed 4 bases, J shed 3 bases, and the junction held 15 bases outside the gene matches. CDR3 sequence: CASSPWTSFTSEETQYF. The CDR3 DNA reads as TGCGCCAGCAGCCCGTGGACTAGTTTTACATCGGAAGAGACCCAGTACTTC.

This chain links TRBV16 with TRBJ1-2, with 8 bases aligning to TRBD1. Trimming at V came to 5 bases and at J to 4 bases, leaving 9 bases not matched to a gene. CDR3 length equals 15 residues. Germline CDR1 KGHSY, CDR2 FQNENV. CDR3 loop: CASSFGQGNSYGYTF. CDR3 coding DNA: TGTGCCAGCAGCTTCGGACAGGGTAATTCCTATGGCTACACCTTC.

CDR3 sequence (DNA): TGTGCCAGCAGCTTGGAAAGGGTGCACGAGCAGTACTTC. As protein: CASSLERVHEQYF. The chain combines TRBV5-6 with TRBJ2-7; D gene uncertain. Trimming took 0 bases from V and 5 from J, leaving 9 bases between them. The germline gives CDR1 SGHDT, CDR2 YYEEEE. The CDR3 is made up of 13 amino acids.

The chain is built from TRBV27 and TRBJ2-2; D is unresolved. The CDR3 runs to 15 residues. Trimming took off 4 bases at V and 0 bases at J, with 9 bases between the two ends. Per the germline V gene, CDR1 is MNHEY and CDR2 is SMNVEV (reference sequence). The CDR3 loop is CASSWNGANTGELFF. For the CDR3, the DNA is TGTGCCAGCAGTTGGAACGGCGCGAACACCGGGGAGCTGTTTTTT.

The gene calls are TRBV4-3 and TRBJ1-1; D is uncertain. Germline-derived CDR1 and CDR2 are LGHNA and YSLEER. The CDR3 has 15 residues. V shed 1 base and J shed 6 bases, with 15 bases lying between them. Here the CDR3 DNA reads TGCGCCAGCAGCCAAGTTCCTACCGGTACTCCTGAAGCTTTCTTT. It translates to CASSQVPTGTPEAFF.

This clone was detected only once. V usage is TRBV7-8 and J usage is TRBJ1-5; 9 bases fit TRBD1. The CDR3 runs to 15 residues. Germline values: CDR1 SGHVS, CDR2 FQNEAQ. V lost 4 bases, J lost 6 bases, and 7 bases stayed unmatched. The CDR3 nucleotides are TGTGCCAGCAGCTCCACAGGGGGCGTCGGTCAGCCCCAGCATTTT. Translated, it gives CASSSTGGVGQPQHF.

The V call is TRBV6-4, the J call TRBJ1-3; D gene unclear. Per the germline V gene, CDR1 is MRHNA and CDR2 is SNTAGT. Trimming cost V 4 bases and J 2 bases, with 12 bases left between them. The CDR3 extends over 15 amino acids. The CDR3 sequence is CASSVDAGPGNTIYF. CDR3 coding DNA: TGTGCCAGCAGTGTGGATGCCGGGCCTGGAAACACCATATATTTT.

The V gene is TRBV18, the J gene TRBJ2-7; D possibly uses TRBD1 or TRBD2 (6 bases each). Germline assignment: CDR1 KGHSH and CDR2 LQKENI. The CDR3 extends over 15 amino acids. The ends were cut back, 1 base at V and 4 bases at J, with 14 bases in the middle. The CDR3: CASSPLEGGLYEQYF. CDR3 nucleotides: TGTGCCAGCTCACCACTTGAGGGGGGTTTGTACGAGCAGTACTTC. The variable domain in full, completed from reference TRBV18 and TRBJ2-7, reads NAGVMQNPRHLVRRRGQEARLRCSPMKGHSHVYWYRQLPEEGLKFMVYLQKENIIDESGMPKERFSAEFPKEGPSILRIQQVVRGDSAAYFCASSPLEGGLYEQYFGPGTRLTVT.

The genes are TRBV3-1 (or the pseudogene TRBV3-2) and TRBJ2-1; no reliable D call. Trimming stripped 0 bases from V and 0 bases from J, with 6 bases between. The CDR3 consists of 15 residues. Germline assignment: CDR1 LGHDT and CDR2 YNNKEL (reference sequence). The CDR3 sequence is CASSQDRLSYNEQFF. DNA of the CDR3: TGTGCCAGCAGCCAAGATCGGCTCTCCTACAATGAGCAGTTCTTC.

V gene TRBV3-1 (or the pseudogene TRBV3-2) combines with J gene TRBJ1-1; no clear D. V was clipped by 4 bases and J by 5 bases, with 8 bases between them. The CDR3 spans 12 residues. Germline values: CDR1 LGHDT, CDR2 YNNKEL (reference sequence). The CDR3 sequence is CASSRTGTEAFF. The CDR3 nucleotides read TGTGCCAGCAGCCGGACTGGAACTGAAGCTTTCTTT.

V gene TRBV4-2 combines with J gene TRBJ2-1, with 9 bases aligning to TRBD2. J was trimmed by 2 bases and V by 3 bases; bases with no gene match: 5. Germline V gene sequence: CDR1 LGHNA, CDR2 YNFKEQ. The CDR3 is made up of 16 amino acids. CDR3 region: CASSQATSGTYNEQFF. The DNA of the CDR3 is TGTGCCAGCAGCCAGGCGACTAGCGGAACCTACAATGAGCAGTTCTTC.

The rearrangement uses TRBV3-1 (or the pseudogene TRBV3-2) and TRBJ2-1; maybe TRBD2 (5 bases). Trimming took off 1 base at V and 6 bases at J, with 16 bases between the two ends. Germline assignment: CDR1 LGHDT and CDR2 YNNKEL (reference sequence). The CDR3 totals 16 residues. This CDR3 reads CASSQGEAIRGNEQFF. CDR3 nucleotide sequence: TGTGCCAGCAGCCAAGGGGAAGCGATCCGGGGCAATGAGCAGTTCTTC.

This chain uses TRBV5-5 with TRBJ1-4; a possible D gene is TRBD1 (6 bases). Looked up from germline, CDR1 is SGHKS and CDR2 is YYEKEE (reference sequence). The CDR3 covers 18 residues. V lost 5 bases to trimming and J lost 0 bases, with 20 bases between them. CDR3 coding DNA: TGTGCCAGCAGATCGCTTACCGGGACATTTTCAACTAATGAAAAACTGTTTTTT. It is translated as CASRSLTGTFSTNEKLFF.

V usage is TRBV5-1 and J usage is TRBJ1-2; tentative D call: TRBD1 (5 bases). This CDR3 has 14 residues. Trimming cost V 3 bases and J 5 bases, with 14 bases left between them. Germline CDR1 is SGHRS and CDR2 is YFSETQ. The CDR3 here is CASSSREGRYGYTF. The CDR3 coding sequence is TGCGCCAGCAGCTCGAGGGAGGGGAGATATGGCTACACCTTC.

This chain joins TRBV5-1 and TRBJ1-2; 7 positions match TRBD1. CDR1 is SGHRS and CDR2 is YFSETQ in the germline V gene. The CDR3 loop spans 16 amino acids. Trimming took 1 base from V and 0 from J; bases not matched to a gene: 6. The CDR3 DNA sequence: TGCGCCAGCAGCTTGTGGACAGGAGATGCTAACTATGGCTACACCTTC. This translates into CASSLWTGDANYGYTF.

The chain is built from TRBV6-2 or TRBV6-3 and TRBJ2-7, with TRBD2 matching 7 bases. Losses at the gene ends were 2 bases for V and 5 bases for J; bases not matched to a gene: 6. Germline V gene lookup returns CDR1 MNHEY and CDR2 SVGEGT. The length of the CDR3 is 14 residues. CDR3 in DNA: TGTGCCAGCAGTTACGGCGGGAGTAACCACGAGCAGTACTTC. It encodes CASSYGGSNHEQYF.

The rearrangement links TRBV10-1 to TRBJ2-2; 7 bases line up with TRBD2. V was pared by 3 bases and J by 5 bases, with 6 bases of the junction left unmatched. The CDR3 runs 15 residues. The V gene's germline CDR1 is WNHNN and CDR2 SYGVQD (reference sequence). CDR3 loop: CASSDTGGGTGELFF. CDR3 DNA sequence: TGCGCCAGCAGTGATACTGGGGGGGGTACCGGGGAGCTGTTTTTT.

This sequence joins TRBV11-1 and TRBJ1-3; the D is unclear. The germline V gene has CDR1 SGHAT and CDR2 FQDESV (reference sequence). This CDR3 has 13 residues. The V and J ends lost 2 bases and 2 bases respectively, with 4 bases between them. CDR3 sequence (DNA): TGTGCCAGCAGCTTATATCCTGGAAACACCATATATTTT. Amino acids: CASSLYPGNTIYF.

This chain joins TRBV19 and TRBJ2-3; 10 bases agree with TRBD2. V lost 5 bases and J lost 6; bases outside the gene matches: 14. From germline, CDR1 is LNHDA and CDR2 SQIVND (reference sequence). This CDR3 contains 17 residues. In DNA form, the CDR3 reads TGTGCCAGTAGTTTGCATCTAGCGGGGGCATCCACGGATACGCAGTATTTT. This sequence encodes CASSLHLAGASTDTQYF.

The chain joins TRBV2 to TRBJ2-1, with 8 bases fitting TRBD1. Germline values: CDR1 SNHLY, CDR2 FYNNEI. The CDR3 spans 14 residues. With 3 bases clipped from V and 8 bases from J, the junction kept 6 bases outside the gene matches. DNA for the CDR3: TGTGCCAGCAGTGAGAGGACAGGGTCGGATGAGCAGTTCTTC. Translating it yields CASSERTGSDEQFF.

The CDR3 is CAWIPAGLIQETQYF. The CDR3, as DNA: TGTGCCTGGATTCCGGCGGGACTAATACAAGAGACCCAGTACTTC. The chain employs TRBV30 and TRBJ2-5, with 7 bases lining up with TRBD2. CDR3 size: 15 residues. Germline loops: CDR1 GTSNPN, CDR2 SVGIG (reference sequence). With 4 bases clipped from V and 2 bases from J, the junction kept 10 bases outside the gene matches.

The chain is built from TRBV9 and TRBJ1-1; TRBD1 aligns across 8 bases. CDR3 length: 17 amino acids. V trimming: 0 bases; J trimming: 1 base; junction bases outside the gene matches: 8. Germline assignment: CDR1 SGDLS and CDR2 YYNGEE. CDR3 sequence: CASSVGARGQANTEAFF. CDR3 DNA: TGTGCCAGCAGCGTAGGAGCGAGGGGACAGGCGAACACTGAAGCTTTCTTT.

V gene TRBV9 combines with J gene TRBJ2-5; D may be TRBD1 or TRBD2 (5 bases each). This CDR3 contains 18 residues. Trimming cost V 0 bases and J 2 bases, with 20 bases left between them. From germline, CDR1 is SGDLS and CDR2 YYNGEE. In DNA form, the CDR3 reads TGTGCCAGCAGCGTAGAATCACCCCCCCGGGACCTTCAAGAGACCCAGTACTTC. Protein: CASSVESPPRDLQETQYF.

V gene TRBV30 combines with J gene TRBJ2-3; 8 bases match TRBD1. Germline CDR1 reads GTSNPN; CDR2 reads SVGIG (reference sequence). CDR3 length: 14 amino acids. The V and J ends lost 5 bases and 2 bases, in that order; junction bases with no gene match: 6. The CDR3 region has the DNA TGTGCCTGGGGTACAGGGGGTGTCACAGATACGCAGTATTTT. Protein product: CAWGTGGVTDTQYF. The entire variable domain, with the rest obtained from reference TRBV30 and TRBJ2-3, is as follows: SQTIHQWPATLVQPVGSPLSLECTVEGTSNPNLYWYRQAAGRGLQLLFYSVGIGQISSEVPQNLSASRPQDRQFILSSKKLLLSDSGFYLCAWGTGGVTDTQYFGPGTRLTVL.

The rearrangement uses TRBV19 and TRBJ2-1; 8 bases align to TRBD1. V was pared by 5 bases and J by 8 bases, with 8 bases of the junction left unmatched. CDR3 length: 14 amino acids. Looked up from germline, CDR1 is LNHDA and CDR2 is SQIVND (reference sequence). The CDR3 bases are TGTGCCAGTAGTCGCCGGACAGGGTTCGATGAGCAGTTCTTC. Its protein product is CASSRRTGFDEQFF.

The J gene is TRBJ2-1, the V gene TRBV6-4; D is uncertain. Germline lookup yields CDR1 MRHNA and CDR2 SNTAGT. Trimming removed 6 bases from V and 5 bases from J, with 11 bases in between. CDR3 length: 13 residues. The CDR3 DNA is TGTGCCAGCAGCGAACTCGCAAACAATGAGCAGTTCTTC. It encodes CASSELANNEQFF.

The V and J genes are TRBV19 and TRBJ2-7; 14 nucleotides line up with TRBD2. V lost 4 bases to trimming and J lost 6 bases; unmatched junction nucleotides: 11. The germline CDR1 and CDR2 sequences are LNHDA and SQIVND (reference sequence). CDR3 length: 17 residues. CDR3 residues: CASSKGLAGALGREQYF. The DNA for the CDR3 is TGTGCCAGTAGTAAGGGACTAGCGGGAGCACTCGGGCGCGAGCAGTACTTC.